This TCR beta chain is from a study of T cell repertoires in ileal Crohn's disease (dated 2019 in TCRdb). A note on the overall study: Median disease duration was approximately 8.3 years, and around 40% of patients were identified as active smokers at the time of surgery. Surgery was performed for a complication in all patients, with stricturing disease in approximately 60% and penetrating disease in roughly 40%. Roughly half of the patients were given postoperative therapy, with ten to twelve receiving thiopurines and some 19 receiving anti-TNF agents. M6 samples were neoterminal ileum biopsies taken at postoperative colonoscopy. TCR repertoire analysis was done in 45 to 65 Crohn's disease patients from a prospective multicentre cohort. The study was conducted in parallel with a multicentre cohort that was designed to identify predictors of early endoscopic recurrence following ileocolonic resection. Endoscopic postoperative recurrence was defined by a Rutgeerts score above i0. The study sequenced some 170 mucosal samples from 57 patients, taken at several locations on the surgical specimen and at postoperative endoscopy. Study-wide findings and limitations: Higher high-frequency clone percentages at surgery were associated with endoscopic recurrence; all patients with clonality above 26.8% (18/57) had recurrence. Only a subgroup of patients, of unstated size, had their mucosal CD4 and CD8 T cells sorted and sequenced. Patients who were active smokers at surgery had a significantly higher proportion of clonal expansions than non-smokers (about 27% vs 20%, p=0.02). Compared with CD4 T cells, sorted CD8 T cells held more high-frequency clones, which suggests that the mucosal expansions were mostly CD8. Postoperative endoscopy was performed at varying times within the first year after surgery, with a median delay of approximately seven months.

A remark on this clone: Which antigen it targets is not known. Base-call qualities are not available, and no considerably larger clone is one nucleotide away.

Taken from the germline V gene, the CDR1 and CDR2 loops are SGHRS and YFSETQ. Here V drops 4 bases and J drops 4 bases, and the junction holds 9 bases not matched to any gene. Counted from cysteine to phenylalanine, this CDR3 has 15 amino acids. The read is trimmed to its CDR3 DNA, 45 bases read in frame from base 1. Roughly 500 nanograms of biopsy DNA per sample were submitted for commercial TCRB immunosequencing. Adaptive Biotechnology amplified the CDR3 regions from genomic DNA with a two-step multiplex PCR designed to control amplification bias. Primers covering every V and J gene segment were used in the first PCR, while barcodes and Illumina adapters were added in the second PCR. CDR3 libraries were sequenced on an Illumina instrument. The original methods were these. Analysis combined the vendor-provided pipelines with custom analysis of raw data in R/Bioconductor under R version 3.3.0. Clonality, which ranges from 0 to 1, was calculated as the inverse of the normalised Shannon entropy across all productive clones. High-frequency clones were defined as the share of the repertoire taken up by the top 100 clones, keeping only clones that passed a 95% confidence test. Overlap between samples was measured with the Morisita-Horn index, while repertoire diversity was measured with the Simpson index. This immuneACCESS table, as held by TCRdb, lists in-frame sequences with V and J called but not all clones. Of the missing ones, under half trace to an unresolved V gene in checked studies; the others have no known cause. V and J calls and clone size are given by that table; D and trimming were obtained from the DNA. In this sample the table shows over 8,500 clones, more than 65% of which occur a single time. The ten largest clones add up to around 7% of the sample.

Per the publication, the time point label means: neoterminal ileum biopsy at postoperative endoscopy, about 6 months after surgery. Adults with ileal or ileocolonic Crohn's disease for whom ileocolonic resection was indicated were considered eligible. Before DNA extraction, whole ileal mucosal biopsies were kept frozen at -80 degrees C. A TRizol-based method was used to extract genomic DNA from the frozen whole biopsies, and the DNA was quantified with a NanoDrop 2000 spectrophotometer. The chain is assembled from TRBV5-1 and TRBJ2-3; TRBD1 matches 7 bases in the middle. The specimen sequenced was ileal tissue. This clonotype originated in an adult with Crohn's disease. The CDR3 is CASSLTGNRADTQYF. The bases read TGCGCCAGCAGCCTGACAGGGAATCGAGCAGATACGCAGTATTTT.